The TCR beta chain described here comes from a study of prognosis after radiotherapy for stage I lung cancer. Notes on the study in general: Between patients with and without metastases, TRBV and TRBJ gene usage reportedly differed.

CDR3 of TCR beta was amplified from genomic DNA via a two-round multiplex PCR. Gene-specific primers for each TRBV and TRBJ gene drove first-round PCR. Each CDR3 protein is one row after TCRdb ran MiXCR on the multiplex PCR reads. The sample includes about 20,000 distinct CDR3 sequences, roughly 40% of them seen just once. CDR3 size: 16 residues. Per the germline V gene, CDR1 is KGHDR and CDR2 is SFDVKD. Trimming cost V 4 bases and J 4 bases; bases outside gene matches: 8. This clonotype was detected many times. Its specificity is unknown. At each of two time points, approximately 6.1 milliliters of venous blood were taken.

This specimen was PBMCs, taken before or after stereotactic body radiation therapy (not recorded which). V and J are TRBV24-1 and TRBJ2-3; the match to TRBD2 covers 9 bases. The TCR originated in a donor older than 45 with non-small cell lung cancer. The CDR3 loop is CATSEEDAGGPDTQYF. In DNA form, the CDR3 reads TGTGCCACCAGTGAAGAGGATGCGGGAGGGCCAGATACGCAGTATTTT.